This entry is about one T cell receptor beta chain. This clonotype has only a few counts. The specificity of this receptor is unknown. It has no much larger one-base neighbor in the sample; base qualities were not kept. This sample is part of a study of early T cells in non-severe SARS-CoV-2 infection (dated by TCRdb to the early 2020s). With respect to the entire study: TCR sequencing used bulk RNA from unsorted whole blood, so alpha and beta chains could not be paired.

V is shortened by 4 bases, J by 3 bases, and the region joining them spans 22 bases. CDR1 and CDR2 are drawn from the germline V gene (reference sequence): SGHNT, YYREEE. Counted from cysteine to phenylalanine, this CDR3 has 18 amino acids. The sequence is cut down to CDR3 DNA, 54 bases in frame from base 1. The library was built by means of 5' RACE. TCRdb records NextSeq 500 as the sequencer. The TCR library protocol attached unique molecular identifiers to individual cDNA molecules to correct for sequencing error and PCR bias. TCR alpha and beta chains were both sequenced, and the abundances of alpha and beta sequences in each sample were closely correlated with each other. The paper's data handling went like this. Decombinator V4 was used to annotate the V gene, J gene and CDR3 of the TCR sequences. TCRs were defined as expanded if a significant change between any two time points was detected under a Poisson model with p below 0.0001. TCR abundances were normalised to the total number of TCRs sequenced per sample and were expressed as counts per million. TRAV1-2 paired with TRAJ12, TRAJ20 or TRAJ33 defined MAIT TCRs, while TRAV10 paired with TRAJ18 defined iNKT TCRs. VDJdb, accessed 1 November 2021, was searched for CMV, EBV and SARS-CoV-2 annotated TCRs, with TCRs annotated for multiple antigens excluded. TCRdb cleaned the public reads at Q25 with fastp, built clones with MiXCR and kept in-frame beta chains. Records with the same CDR3 protein are collapsed into one entry carrying the most frequent genes and DNA. The V and J calls were determined by TCRdb, not by the authors. The sample profile shows 86,000 or so distinct CDR3 sequences; roughly an eighth of them were found once. The top ten clonotypes cover about 3% of the sample.

On the study overall, not on this receptor specifically: VDJdb matching was skewed toward anti-spike CD8 responses and likely underestimated virus-specific expansions by missing private and CD4 specificities.

Set within a cohort of healthcare workers in London, UK, this nested case-control study involved weekly PCR testing of nasopharyngeal swabs along with blood sampling. Healthcare workers were recruited between 23 and 31 March 2020, during the week of the UK lockdown, and were followed weekly for up to about 15 weeks. The sequencing input was whole blood. This TCR derives from an adult who was a healthcare worker with PCR-confirmed SARS-CoV-2 infection or an uninfected control (not recorded which). The rearranged segments are TRBV5-4 and TRBJ1-4; the D gene is possibly TRBD1, with 6 bases matching. The DNA reads TGTGCCAGCAGCCCGGGGGGCGCCAGGGGCCAAGCTAATGAAAAACTGTTTTTT. Protein translation: CASSPGGARGQANEKLFF.